What follows describes a single TCR beta chain. Antigen unknown. The sample is drawn from a study of blood T cells in healthy people across ages. Notes on the study in general: A roughly linear age-dependent decrease characterized TCR beta diversity per million T cells. Investigators treated diversity estimates from one million T cells as underestimates.

A second PCR, run for roughly 7 to 12 cycles, used a sample-barcoded 5' primer plus a J-beta primer mix. One entry per CDR3 protein, called by TCRdb with MiXCR from the 5' RACE reads. The profile shows hundreds of thousands of distinct CDR3 sequences, 20% to 25% of them singletons. Losses at the gene ends were 0 bases for V and 2 bases for J; bases not matched to a gene: 1. The CDR3 runs 15 residues. CDR1 ENHRY and CDR2 SYGVKD come from the germline V gene. The specimen was blood. The clonotype comes from a man between 65 and 80 years old in good health. The V call is TRBV10-3, the J call TRBJ2-5, with TRBD1 matching 9 bases. CDR3 protein: CAISESGTGQETQYF. DNA for the CDR3: TGTGCCATCAGTGAGTCCGGGACAGGGCAAGAGACCCAGTACTTC.